One sample yielded the 27 T cell receptor beta chains listed below, sequenced in a study of cytomegalovirus exposure and HLA in healthy donors. The PCR contained 60 Vbeta and 13 Jbeta primers. Clones were sequenced by immunoSEQ multiplex PCR, and TCRdb holds only the in-frame ones, with some missing. This repertoire shows some 170,000 clones, about 81% found once; its top ten account for 1.5% to 2%. Sequenced: PBMCs. These receptors all come from a woman aged 18 to 35 in good health and CMV-seronegative.

Note on this clone: Other DNA variants within this sample encode the same CDR3. The CDR3: CASSYADSTEAFF. The CDR3 DNA reads TGTGCCAGCAGTTACGCGGACAGCACTGAAGCTTTCTTT. The chain employs TRBV6-5 and TRBJ1-1, with D possibly TRBD1 on 6 matching bases. V was cut by 2 bases and J by 4 bases, with 8 bases left in between. The length of the CDR3 is 13 residues. The germline V gene has CDR1 MNHEY and CDR2 SVGAGI.

The V call is TRBV5-4, the J call TRBJ2-7, with 10 bases matching TRBD2. The CDR3 sequence is 17 residues long. The ends lost 0 bases at V and 6 bases at J; junction bases unmatched: 12. Germline V gives CDR1 SGHNT, CDR2 YYREEE (reference sequence). In DNA form, the CDR3 reads TGTGCCAGCAGCTTGGGATCTAGCGGGAGCGGTTCAGGCGAGCAGTACTTC. It translates to CASSLGSSGSGSGEQYF.

The chain joins TRBV14 to TRBJ1-1; D is uncertain. This CDR3 has 18 residues. V lost 0 bases, J lost 4 bases, and 21 bases lay in between. Looked up from germline, CDR1 is SGHDN and CDR2 is FVKESK. CDR3 protein: CASSQEARVWRKGTEAFF. CDR3 DNA: TGTGCCAGCAGCCAAGAGGCGCGGGTTTGGAGGAAGGGCACTGAAGCTTTCTTT.

The chain links TRBV30 to TRBJ2-1; 7 nucleotides align to TRBD2. This CDR3 region has 18 residues. The V and J ends lost 0 bases and 0 bases, in that order; junction bases with no gene match: 11. Germline lookup yields CDR1 GTSNPN and CDR2 SVGIG (reference sequence). CDR3 sequence: CAWSVGGSTLGSYNEQFF. CDR3 DNA: TGTGCCTGGAGTGTAGGCGGGAGTACCCTAGGCTCCTACAATGAGCAGTTCTTC.

V and J are TRBV6-1 and TRBJ1-3; the match to TRBD1 covers 7 bases. CDR3 length equals 14 residues. The J segment lost 2 bases and the V segment lost 5 bases, leaving 3 bases of the junction unmatched. Germline CDR1 is MNHNS and CDR2 is SASEGT. The CDR3 DNA follows: TGTGCCAGCAGTCAAGACAGGGCTGGAAACACCATATATTTT. Residues: CASSQDRAGNTIYF.

The CDR3 is CAWSGGGETQYF. CDR3 DNA sequence: TGTGCCTGGAGTGGAGGTGGAGAGACCCAGTACTTC. The chain joins TRBV30 to TRBJ2-5; D unresolved. V was clipped by 1 base and J by 4 bases, with 7 bases between them. Germline V gives CDR1 GTSNPN, CDR2 SVGIG (reference sequence). CDR3 length: 12 residues.

The rearrangement joins TRBV5-4 to TRBJ2-1, with 12 nucleotides matching TRBD2. The CDR3 is 16 residues long. Germline CDR1 reads SGHNT; CDR2 reads YYREEE (reference sequence). V gave up 6 bases and J gave up 0 bases; unmatched junction bases: 4. The CDR3 sequence is CASTKTSGSSYNEQFF. In DNA, the CDR3 is TGTGCCAGCACGAAGACTAGCGGGAGCTCCTACAATGAGCAGTTCTTC.

V is TRBV6-5 and J is TRBJ2-1; 9 positions agree with TRBD2. CDR1 and CDR2 from the germline V gene are MNHEY and SVGAGI. There are 16 residues in the CDR3. V shed 1 base, J shed 5 bases, and the junction held 6 bases outside the gene matches. The CDR3 nucleotides are TGTGCCAGCAGTTACTGGACTAGCGAAAGAAACAATGAGCAGTTCTTC. Protein: CASSYWTSERNNEQFF.

This clone was found a few times. The J gene is TRBJ1-4, the V gene TRBV19; the match to TRBD1 covers 7 bases. Germline V CDR1 and CDR2: LNHDA, SQIVND (reference sequence). The CDR3 covers 16 residues. Trimming took 6 bases from V and 0 from J; bases not matched to a gene: 7. The CDR3 loop reads CASRRDSLATNEKLFF. CDR3 sequence (DNA): TGTGCCAGTAGACGGGACAGCCTTGCAACTAATGAAAAACTGTTTTTT. Full variable domain (outside the CDR3, taken from reference TRBV19 and TRBJ1-4): DGGITQSPKYLFRKEGQNVTLSCEQNLNHDAMYWYRQDPGQGLRLIYYSQIVNDFQKGDIAEGYSVSREKKESFPLTVTSAQKNPTAFYLCASRRDSLATNEKLFFGSGTQLSVL.

This chain connects TRBV5-4 to TRBJ2-2, with TRBD1 identical over 7 bases. The CDR3 totals 15 residues. V dropped 4 bases and J dropped 5; count of bases not matched to a gene: 8. Germline CDR1 is SGHNT and CDR2 is YYREEE (reference sequence). The CDR3 sequence: CASSGRQGVTGELFF. In DNA, the CDR3 is TGTGCCAGCAGCGGGAGACAGGGAGTTACCGGGGAGCTGTTTTTT.

The chain has TRBV4-1 and TRBJ1-2, with D possibly TRBD1 on 6 matching bases. The V end was cut by 0 bases, the J end by 3 bases, with 29 bases between. Germline CDR1 MGHRA, CDR2 YSYEKL. The CDR3 length is 21 residues. Here the CDR3 DNA reads TGCGCCAGCAGCCAAGATGGAGGCGGGCTCACCCGCGGGGGGCAGGACTATGGCTACACCTTC. As protein: CASSQDGGGLTRGGQDYGYTF.

V is TRBV2 and J is TRBJ2-7, with 11 positions matching TRBD2. CDR3 length: 16 amino acids. Trimming cost V 11 bases and J 1 base; bases outside gene matches: 13. Looked up from germline, CDR1 is SNHLY and CDR2 is FYNNEI. This CDR3 reads CAHQMTSGTGSYEQYF. The CDR3, as DNA: TGTGCCCACCAAATGACTAGCGGGACGGGGTCCTACGAGCAGTACTTC.

The genes are TRBV6-5 and TRBJ2-5; no firm D call. Germline lookup yields CDR1 MNHEY and CDR2 SVGAGI. Trimming removed 0 bases from V and 5 bases from J, with 10 bases in between. CDR3 length equals 14 residues. The CDR3 is CASSYSGLRETQYF. CDR3 in DNA: TGTGCCAGCAGTTACTCGGGTCTCAGGGAGACCCAGTACTTC.

The V call is TRBV7-9, the J call TRBJ2-7; the D is unclear. The CDR3 runs to 15 residues. From germline, CDR1 is SEHNR and CDR2 FQNEAQ (reference sequence). Trimming removed 5 bases from V and 4 bases from J, with 18 bases in between. The CDR3 spells CASSPPHAAVYEQYF. CDR3 nucleotide sequence: TGTGCCAGCAGCCCCCCCCACGCGGCGGTGTACGAGCAGTACTTC.

The V call is TRBV6-5, the J call TRBJ2-5, with D uncertain. The CDR3 sequence is 14 residues long. The germline V gene encodes CDR1 MNHEY and CDR2 SVGAGI. CDR3 amino acids: CAAGGTEYQETQYF. The DNA of the CDR3 is TGTGCGGCAGGTGGTACAGAGTACCAAGAGACCCAGTACTTC.

This clone was seen a handful of times. The chain is built from TRBV19 and TRBJ2-3; unclear D gene. The CDR3 runs to 12 residues. Germline CDR1 and CDR2: LNHDA and SQIVND (reference sequence). The V gene lost 6 bases and the J gene lost 6 bases, with 10 bases spanning the gap. CDR3 region: CASRLSGDTQYF. The CDR3 DNA reads TGTGCCAGTAGGTTGTCTGGCGATACGCAGTATTTT.

The chain uses TRBV5-1 and TRBJ2-1; 9 bases align to TRBD2. Trimming took 5 bases from V and 8 from J; bases not matched to a gene: 5. This CDR3 contains 13 residues. Germline loops: CDR1 SGHRS, CDR2 YFSETQ. The CDR3 spells CASRAGGHDEQFF. The CDR3 DNA sequence: TGCGCCAGCAGGGCGGGGGGGCACGATGAGCAGTTCTTC. Complete variable domain (other parts from reference TRBV5-1 and TRBJ2-1): KAGVTQTPRYLIKTRGQQVTLSCSPISGHRSVSWYQQTPGQGLQFLFEYFSETQRNKGNFPGRFSGRQFSNSRSEMNVSTLELGDSALYLCASRAGGHDEQFFGPGTRLTVL.

This clone was detected a few times. The rearrangement uses TRBV4-1 and TRBJ2-7; 13 bases align to TRBD2. The germline V gene has CDR1 MGHRA and CDR2 YSYEKL. Unmatched junction bases numbered 4, after V lost 4 bases and J lost 4 bases. CDR3 length equals 15 residues. CDR3 region: CASSPSTSGRYEQYF. Here the CDR3 DNA reads TGCGCCAGCAGCCCCTCGACTAGCGGGAGGTACGAGCAGTACTTC.

This chain connects TRBV9 to TRBJ2-3, with 7 positions matching TRBD2. Trimming took 1 base from V and 2 from J; bases not matched to a gene: 7. Per germline, CDR1 SGDLS and CDR2 YYNGEE. This CDR3 contains 16 residues. The CDR3 reads CASSVRASGYTDTQYF. The CDR3 DNA is TGTGCCAGCAGCGTAAGAGCTAGCGGTTACACAGATACGCAGTATTTT.

The chain uses TRBV5-1 and TRBJ1-2, with D uncertain. This CDR3 comprises 13 residues. Germline assignment: CDR1 SGHRS and CDR2 YFSETQ. V was trimmed by 4 bases and J by 1 base, leaving 8 bases between them. The CDR3 DNA reads as TGCGCCAGCAGCCCTACAGTTAACTATGGCTACACCTTC. Protein sequence: CASSPTVNYGYTF. The variable domain in full, completed from reference TRBV5-1 and TRBJ1-2, reads KAGVTQTPRYLIKTRGQQVTLSCSPISGHRSVSWYQQTPGQGLQFLFEYFSETQRNKGNFPGRFSGRQFSNSRSEMNVSTLELGDSALYLCASSPTVNYGYTFGSGTRLTVV.

The gene calls are TRBV4-1 and TRBJ2-2, with 12 nucleotides matching TRBD1. Trimming took 3 bases from V and 2 from J; bases not matched to a gene: 4. From germline, CDR1 is MGHRA and CDR2 YSYEKL. This CDR3 spans 17 amino acids. CDR3 nucleotide sequence: TGCGCCAGCAGCCACCTCGGGACAGGGGGCAACACCGGGGAGCTGTTTTTT. It translates to CASSHLGTGGNTGELFF.

The CDR3 coding sequence is TGTGCCAGCAGTTTAGAACTCGGACAGGGGGCCGGGGAGCTGTTTTTT. Translated, it gives CASSLELGQGAGELFF. The gene calls are TRBV28 and TRBJ2-2, with TRBD1 matching 10 bases. Trimming at V came to 2 bases and at J to 6 bases, leaving 6 bases not matched to a gene. Germline CDR1 MDHEN, CDR2 SYDVKM. The CDR3 runs 16 residues.

The CDR3 DNA follows: TGTGCCAGCAGTTTATCGGTCTCTGGAAACACCATATATTTT. This encodes CASSLSVSGNTIYF. V is TRBV28 and J is TRBJ1-3; no clear D. The CDR3 consists of 14 residues. From germline, CDR1 is MDHEN and CDR2 SYDVKM. Trimming shortened V by 1 base and J by 0 bases, and 4 bases separated the two germline ends.

CDR3 residues: CASSLPLTLAGGPEQFF. DNA for the CDR3: TGTGCCAGCAGCTTACCCCTCACACTAGCGGGGGGGCCTGAGCAGTTCTTC. The genes are TRBV7-9 and TRBJ2-1; 13 bases match TRBD2. CDR1 SEHNR and CDR2 FQNEAQ come from the germline V gene (reference sequence). This CDR3 comprises 17 residues. V lost 2 bases, J lost 9 bases, and 10 bases stayed unmatched.

The chain carries TRBV5-8 and TRBJ2-1, with TRBD2 identical over 13 bases. This CDR3 contains 16 residues. J lost 7 bases, V lost 2 bases, and 6 bases had no gene match. The V gene's germline CDR1 is SGHTS and CDR2 YDEGEE. This chain's CDR3 is CASSFTSGRAGNEQFF. CDR3 DNA: TGTGCCAGCAGCTTCACTAGCGGGAGGGCCGGGAATGAGCAGTTCTTC.

This rearrangement joins TRBV27 to TRBJ1-6, with 10 bases matching TRBD1. The CDR3 has 15 amino acids. V shed 5 bases and J 9 bases; nucleotides not matched to a gene: 7. Germline CDR1 reads MNHEY; CDR2 reads SMNVEV (reference sequence). CDR3 coding DNA: TGTGCCAGCAGTGGAGGACAGGGGGTCGGTTCACCCCTCCACTTT. It codes for CASSGGQGVGSPLHF.

A remark on this clone: The junction departs from the called germline gene at one end, perhaps through a read error. This chain links TRBV4-1 with TRBJ1-4; D is possibly TRBD1 (6 bases). CDR1 and CDR2 (germline): MGHRA, YSYEKL. This CDR3 has 17 residues. The CDR3: CASSHPWGGQGLEKLLF. CDR3 nucleotides: TGCGCCAGCAGCCACCCTTGGGGCGGCCAGGGGTTGGAAAAACTGCTTTTT.